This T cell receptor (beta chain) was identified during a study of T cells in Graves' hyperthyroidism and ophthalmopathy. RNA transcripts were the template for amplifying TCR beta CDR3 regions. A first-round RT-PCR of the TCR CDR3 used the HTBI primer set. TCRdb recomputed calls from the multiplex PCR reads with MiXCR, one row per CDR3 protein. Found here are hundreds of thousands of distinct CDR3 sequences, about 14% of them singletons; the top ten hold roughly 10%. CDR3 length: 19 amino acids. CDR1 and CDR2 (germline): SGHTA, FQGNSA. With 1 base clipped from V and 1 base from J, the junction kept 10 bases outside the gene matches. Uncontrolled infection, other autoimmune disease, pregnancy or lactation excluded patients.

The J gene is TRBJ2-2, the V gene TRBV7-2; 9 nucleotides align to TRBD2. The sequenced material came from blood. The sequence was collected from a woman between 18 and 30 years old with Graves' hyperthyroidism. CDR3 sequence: CASSLGSSGIEKNTGELFF. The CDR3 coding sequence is TGTGCCAGCAGCTTAGGGTCTAGCGGGATCGAAAAGAACACCGGGGAGCTGTTTTTT.